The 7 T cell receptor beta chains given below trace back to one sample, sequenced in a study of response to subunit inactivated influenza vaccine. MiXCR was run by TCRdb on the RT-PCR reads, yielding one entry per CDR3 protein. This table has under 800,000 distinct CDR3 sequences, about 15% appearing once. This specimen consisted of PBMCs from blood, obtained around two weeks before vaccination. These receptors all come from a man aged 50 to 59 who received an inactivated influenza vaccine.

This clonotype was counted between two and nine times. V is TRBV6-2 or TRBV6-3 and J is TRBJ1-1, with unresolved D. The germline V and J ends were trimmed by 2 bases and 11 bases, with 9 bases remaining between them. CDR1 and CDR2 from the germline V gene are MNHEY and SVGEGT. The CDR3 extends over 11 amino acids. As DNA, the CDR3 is TGTGCCAGCAGTTACCCAGCCAGGGCTTTCTTT. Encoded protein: CASSYPARAFF.

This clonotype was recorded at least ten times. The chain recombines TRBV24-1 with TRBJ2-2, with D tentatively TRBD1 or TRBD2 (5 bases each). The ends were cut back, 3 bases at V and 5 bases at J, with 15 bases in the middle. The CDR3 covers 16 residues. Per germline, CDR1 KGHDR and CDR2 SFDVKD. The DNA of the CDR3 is TGTGCCACCAGTGATGGATGGCGAGGGGAGACCGGGGAGCTGTTTTTT. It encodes CATSDGWRGETGELFF.

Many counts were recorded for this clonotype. The CDR3 loop reads CASSYSTEVTNSPLHF. The CDR3 nucleotides read TGTGCCAGCAGTTACTCAACGGAGGTAACCAATTCACCCCTCCACTTT. The genes are TRBV6-2 or TRBV6-3 and TRBJ1-6; no definite D call. Germline V gene sequence: CDR1 MNHEY, CDR2 SVGEGT. The CDR3 runs 16 residues. V lost 0 bases, J lost 7 bases, and 13 bases lay in between.

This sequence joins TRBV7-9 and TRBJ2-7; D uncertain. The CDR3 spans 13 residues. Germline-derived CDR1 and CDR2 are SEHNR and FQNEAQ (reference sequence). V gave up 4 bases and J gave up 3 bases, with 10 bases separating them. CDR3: CASSSKTIYEQYF. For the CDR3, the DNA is TGTGCCAGCAGCTCCAAGACAATCTACGAGCAGTACTTC.

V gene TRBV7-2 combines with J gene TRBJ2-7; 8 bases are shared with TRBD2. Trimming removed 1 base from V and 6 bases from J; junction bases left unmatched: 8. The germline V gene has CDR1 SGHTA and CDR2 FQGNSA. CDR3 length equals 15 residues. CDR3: CASSLVLSGGAEQYF. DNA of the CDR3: TGTGCCAGCAGCTTAGTTCTAAGCGGGGGTGCCGAGCAGTACTTC.

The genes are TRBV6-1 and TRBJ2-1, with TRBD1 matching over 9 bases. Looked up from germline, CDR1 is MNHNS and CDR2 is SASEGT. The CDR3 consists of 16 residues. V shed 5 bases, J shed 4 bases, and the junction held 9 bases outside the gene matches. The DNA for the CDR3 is TGTGCCAGCAGTCGACAGGGGGATTATGTATACAATGAGCAGTTCTTC. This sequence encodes CASSRQGDYVYNEQFF.

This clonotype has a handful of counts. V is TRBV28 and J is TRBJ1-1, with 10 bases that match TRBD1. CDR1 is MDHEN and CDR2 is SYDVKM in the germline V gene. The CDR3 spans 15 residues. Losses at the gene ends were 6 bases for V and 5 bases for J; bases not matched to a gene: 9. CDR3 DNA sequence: TGTGCCAGCAGCAGACAGGGGGCTAGGAGGACTGAAGCTTTCTTT. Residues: CASSRQGARRTEAFF.